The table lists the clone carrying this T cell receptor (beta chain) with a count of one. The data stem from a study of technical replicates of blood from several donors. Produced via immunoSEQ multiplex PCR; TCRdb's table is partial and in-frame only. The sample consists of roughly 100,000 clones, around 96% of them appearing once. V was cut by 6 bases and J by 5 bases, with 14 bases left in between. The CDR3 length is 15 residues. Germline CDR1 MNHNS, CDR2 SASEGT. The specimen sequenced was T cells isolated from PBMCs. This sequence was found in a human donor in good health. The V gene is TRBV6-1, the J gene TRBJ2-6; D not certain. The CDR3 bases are TGTGCCAGCAGCCCCGAGGCGGTTTGGGCCAACGTCCTGACTTTC. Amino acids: CASSPEAVWANVLTF.